The T cell receptor (beta chain) described here comes from a study of blood T cells in healthy people across ages. General observations from the study: PBMCs were not sorted, which prevented a conclusive comparison of naive versus antigen-experienced cells.

Trimming took 4 bases from V and 4 from J, leaving 9 bases between them. This CDR3 is built from 13 residues. A remark on this clonotype: Its cognate antigen is unknown.

Then a second PCR, running about 6 to 11 cycles, was carried out with a sample-barcoded 5' primer and a J-beta primer mix. TCRdb ran MiXCR on the 5' RACE reads and lists one entry per CDR3 protein. Of about 1.1 million distinct CDR3 sequences listed, approximately 38% are singletons. Samples had at least 6.5 million PBMCs isolated from them. This TCR derives from a man younger than 35 in good health. Sequencing used blood. This chain connects TRBV12-3 or TRBV12-4 to TRBJ2-3; tentative D call: TRBD1 (6 bases). Here the CDR3 reads CASSSRQADTQYF. The CDR3 nucleotides read TGTGCCAGCAGTTCACGACAGGCAGATACGCAGTATTTT.